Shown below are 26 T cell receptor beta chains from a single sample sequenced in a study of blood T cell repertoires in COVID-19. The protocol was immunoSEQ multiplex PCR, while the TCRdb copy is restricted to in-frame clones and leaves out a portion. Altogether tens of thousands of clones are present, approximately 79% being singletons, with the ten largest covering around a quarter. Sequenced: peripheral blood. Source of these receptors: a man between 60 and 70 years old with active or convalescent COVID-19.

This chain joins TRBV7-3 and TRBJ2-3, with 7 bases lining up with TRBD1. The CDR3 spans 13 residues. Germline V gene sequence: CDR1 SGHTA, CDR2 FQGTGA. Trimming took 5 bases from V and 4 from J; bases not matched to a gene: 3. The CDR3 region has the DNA TGTGCCAGCAGCCCACAGGGGCCAGATACGCAGTATTTT. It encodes CASSPQGPDTQYF.

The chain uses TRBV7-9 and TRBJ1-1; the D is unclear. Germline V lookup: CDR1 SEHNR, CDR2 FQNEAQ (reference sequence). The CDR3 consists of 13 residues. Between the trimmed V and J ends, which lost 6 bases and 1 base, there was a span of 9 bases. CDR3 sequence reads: CASSSAGNTEAFF. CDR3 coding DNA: TGTGCCAGCAGTTCAGCGGGGAACACTGAAGCTTTCTTT.

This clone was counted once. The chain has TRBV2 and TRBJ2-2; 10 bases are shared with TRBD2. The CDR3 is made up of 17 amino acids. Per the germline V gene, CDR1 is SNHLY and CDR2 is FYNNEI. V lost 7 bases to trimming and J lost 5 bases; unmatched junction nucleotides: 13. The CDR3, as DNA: TGTGCCAGCAAGGGAAGCGGGGGGGCAAAATGGACCGGGGAGCTGTTTTTT. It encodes CASKGSGGAKWTGELFF. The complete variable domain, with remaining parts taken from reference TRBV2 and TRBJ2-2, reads EPEVTQTPSHQVTQMGQEVILRCVPISNHLYFYWYRQILGQKVEFLVSFYNNEISEKSEIFDDQFSVERPDGSNFTLKIRSTKLEDSAMYFCASKGSGGAKWTGELFFGEGSRLTVL.

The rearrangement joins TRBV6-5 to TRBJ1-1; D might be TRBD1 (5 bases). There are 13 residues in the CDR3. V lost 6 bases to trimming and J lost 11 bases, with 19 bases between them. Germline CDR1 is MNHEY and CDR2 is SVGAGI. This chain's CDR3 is CASRGEVGVRAFF. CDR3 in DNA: TGTGCCAGCAGGGGGGAGGTGGGGGTGAGGGCTTTCTTT.

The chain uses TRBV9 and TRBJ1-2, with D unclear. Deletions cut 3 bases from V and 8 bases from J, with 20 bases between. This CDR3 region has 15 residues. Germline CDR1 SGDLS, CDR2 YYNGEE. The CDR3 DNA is TGTGCCAGCAGCGCGACCCCGGGGAGACCCGAGGGCTACACCTTC. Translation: CASSATPGRPEGYTF.

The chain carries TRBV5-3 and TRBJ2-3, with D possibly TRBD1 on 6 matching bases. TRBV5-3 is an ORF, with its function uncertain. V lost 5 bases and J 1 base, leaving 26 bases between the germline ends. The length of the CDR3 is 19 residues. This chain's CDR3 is CARSTTSRRGWGGTDTQYF. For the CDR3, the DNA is TGTGCCAGAAGTACCACATCAAGAAGGGGGTGGGGTGGCACAGATACGCAGTATTTT.

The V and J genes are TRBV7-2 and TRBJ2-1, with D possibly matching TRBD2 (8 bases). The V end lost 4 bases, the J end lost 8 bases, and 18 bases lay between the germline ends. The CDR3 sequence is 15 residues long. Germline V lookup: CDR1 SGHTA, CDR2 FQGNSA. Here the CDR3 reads CASSSGGGTVDEQFF. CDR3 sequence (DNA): TGTGCCAGCAGCTCCGGCGGGGGGACAGTCGATGAGCAGTTCTTC. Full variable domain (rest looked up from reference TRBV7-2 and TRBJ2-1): GAGVSQSPSNKVTEKGKDVELRCDPISGHTALYWYRQSLGQGLEFLIYFQGNSAPDKSGLPSDRFSAERTGGSVSTLTIQRTQQEDSAVYLCASSSGGGTVDEQFFGPGTRLTVL.

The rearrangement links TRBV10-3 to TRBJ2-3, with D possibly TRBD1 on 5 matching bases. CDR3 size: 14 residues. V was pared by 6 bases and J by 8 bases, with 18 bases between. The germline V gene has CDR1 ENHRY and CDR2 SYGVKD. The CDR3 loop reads CAISATPGIVTQYF. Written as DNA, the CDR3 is TGTGCCATCAGCGCCACTCCAGGGATTGTTACGCAGTATTTT.

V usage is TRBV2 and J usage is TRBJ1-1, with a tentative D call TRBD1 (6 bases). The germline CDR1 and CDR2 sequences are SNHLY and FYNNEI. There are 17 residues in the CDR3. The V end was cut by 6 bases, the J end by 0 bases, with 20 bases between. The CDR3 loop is CASRGIEGVTMNTEAFF. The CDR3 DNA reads TGTGCCAGCAGAGGTATAGAGGGGGTTACAATGAACACTGAAGCTTTCTTT.

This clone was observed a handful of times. The CDR3 here is CASSANGGVGLTF. Here the CDR3 DNA reads TGTGCCAGCAGCGCAAATGGGGGCGTTGGGTTAACCTTC. The chain carries TRBV7-9 and TRBJ1-2, with D possibly matching TRBD1 (6 bases). This CDR3 comprises 13 residues. V was cut by 5 bases and J by 14 bases, with 21 bases left in between. Per the germline V gene, CDR1 is SEHNR and CDR2 is FQNEAQ (reference sequence).

The CDR3 protein is CASSKDREHLNTGELFF. The CDR3 DNA sequence: TGTGCCAGCAGCAAGGACAGGGAACACCTGAACACCGGGGAGCTGTTTTTT. The rearrangement uses TRBV7-9 and TRBJ2-2; TRBD1 matches at 8 bases. From germline, CDR1 is SEHNR and CDR2 FQNEAQ (reference sequence). V lost 5 bases, J lost 1 base, and 9 bases stayed unmatched. The CDR3 spans 17 residues.

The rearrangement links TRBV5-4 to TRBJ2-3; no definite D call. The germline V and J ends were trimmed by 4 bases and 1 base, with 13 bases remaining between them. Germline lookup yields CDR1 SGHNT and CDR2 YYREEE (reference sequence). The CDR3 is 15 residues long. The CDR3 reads CASSRDSGGTDTQYF. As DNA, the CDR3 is TGTGCCAGCAGCCGCGATAGTGGTGGCACAGATACGCAGTATTTT. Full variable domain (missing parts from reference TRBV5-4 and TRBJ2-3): ETGVTQSPTHLIKTRGQQVTLRCSSQSGHNTVSWYQQALGQGPQFIFQYYREEENGRGNFPPRFSGLQFPNYSSELNVNALELDDSALYLCASSRDSGGTDTQYFGPGTRLTVL.

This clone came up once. The CDR3 bases are TGTGCCAGCAGTGAACTGGCAGGGGGCAATGAAAAACTGTTTTTT. Translation gives CASSELAGGNEKLFF. The V gene is TRBV2, the J gene TRBJ1-4; 8 nucleotides align to TRBD1. V shed 2 bases, J shed 5 bases, and the junction held 4 bases outside the gene matches. CDR1 is SNHLY and CDR2 is FYNNEI in the germline V gene. There are 15 residues in the CDR3.

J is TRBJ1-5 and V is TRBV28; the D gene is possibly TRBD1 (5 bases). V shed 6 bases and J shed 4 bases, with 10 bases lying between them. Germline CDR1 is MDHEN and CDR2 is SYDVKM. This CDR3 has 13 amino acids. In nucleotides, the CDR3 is TGTGCCAGCAGATTTACAGGAAATCAGCCCCAGCATTTT. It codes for CASRFTGNQPQHF.

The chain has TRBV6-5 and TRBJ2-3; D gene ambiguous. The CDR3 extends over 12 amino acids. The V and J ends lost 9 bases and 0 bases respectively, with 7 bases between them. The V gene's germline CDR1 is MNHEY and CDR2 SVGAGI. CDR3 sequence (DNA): TGTGCCAGTTTGACTAGCACAGATACGCAGTATTTT. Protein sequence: CASLTSTDTQYF.

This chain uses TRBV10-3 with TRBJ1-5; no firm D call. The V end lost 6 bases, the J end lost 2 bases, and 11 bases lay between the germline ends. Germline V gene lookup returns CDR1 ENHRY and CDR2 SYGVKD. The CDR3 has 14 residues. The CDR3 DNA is TGTGCCATCAGAGACTCCGGGGGCAATCAGCCCCAGCATTTT. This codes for CAIRDSGGNQPQHF.

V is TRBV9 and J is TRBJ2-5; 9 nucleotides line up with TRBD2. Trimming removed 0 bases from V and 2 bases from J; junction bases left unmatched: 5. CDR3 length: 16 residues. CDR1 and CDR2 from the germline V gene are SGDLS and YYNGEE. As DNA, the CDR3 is TGTGCCAGCAGCGTAGGGCCGACTAGCGGACAAGAGACCCAGTACTTC. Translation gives CASSVGPTSGQETQYF.

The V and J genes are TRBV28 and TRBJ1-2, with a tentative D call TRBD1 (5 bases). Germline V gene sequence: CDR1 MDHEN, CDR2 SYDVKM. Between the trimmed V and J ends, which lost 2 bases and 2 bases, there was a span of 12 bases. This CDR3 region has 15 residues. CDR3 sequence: CASSLRAGWNYGYTF. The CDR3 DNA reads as TGTGCCAGCAGTTTAAGGGCAGGGTGGAACTATGGCTACACCTTC.

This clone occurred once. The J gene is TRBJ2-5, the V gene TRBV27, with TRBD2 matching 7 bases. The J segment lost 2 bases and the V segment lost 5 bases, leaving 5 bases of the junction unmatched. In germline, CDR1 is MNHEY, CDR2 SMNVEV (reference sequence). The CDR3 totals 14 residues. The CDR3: CASSVGGVQETQYF. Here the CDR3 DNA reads TGTGCCAGCAGTGTGGGGGGGGTACAAGAGACCCAGTACTTC.

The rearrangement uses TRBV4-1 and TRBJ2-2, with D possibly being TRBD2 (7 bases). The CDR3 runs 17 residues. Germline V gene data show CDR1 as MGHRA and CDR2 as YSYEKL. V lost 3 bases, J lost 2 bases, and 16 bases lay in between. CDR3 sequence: CASSQMGGPLNTGELFF. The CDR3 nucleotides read TGCGCCAGCAGCCAGATGGGGGGGCCCCTAAACACCGGGGAGCTGTTTTTT.

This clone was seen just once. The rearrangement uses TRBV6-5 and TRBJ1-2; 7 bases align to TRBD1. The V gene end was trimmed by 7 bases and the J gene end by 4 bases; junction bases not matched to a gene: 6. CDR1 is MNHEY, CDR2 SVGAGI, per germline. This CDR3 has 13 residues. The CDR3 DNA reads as TGTGCCAGCAAGACAGGGAGAAGCTATGGCTACACCTTC. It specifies CASKTGRSYGYTF.

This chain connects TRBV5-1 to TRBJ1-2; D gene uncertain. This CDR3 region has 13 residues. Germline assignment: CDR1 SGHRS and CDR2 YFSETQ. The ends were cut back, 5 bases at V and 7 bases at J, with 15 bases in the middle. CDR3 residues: CASSSGDDVGYTF. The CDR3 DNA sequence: TGCGCCAGCAGTTCGGGAGATGACGTTGGCTACACCTTC.

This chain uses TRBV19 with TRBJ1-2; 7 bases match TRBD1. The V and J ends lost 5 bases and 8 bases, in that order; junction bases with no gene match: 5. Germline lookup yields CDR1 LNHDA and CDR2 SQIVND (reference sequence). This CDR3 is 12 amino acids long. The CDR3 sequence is CASSLQGSGYTF. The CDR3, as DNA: TGTGCCAGTAGTTTACAGGGGTCGGGCTACACCTTC.

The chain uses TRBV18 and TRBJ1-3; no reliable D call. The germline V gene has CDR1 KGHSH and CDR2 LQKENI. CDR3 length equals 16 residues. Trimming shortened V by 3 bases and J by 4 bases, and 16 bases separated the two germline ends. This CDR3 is CASSPSGPAGGNTIYF. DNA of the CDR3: TGTGCCAGCTCACCGTCGGGCCCCGCGGGGGGAAACACCATATATTTT.

This CDR3 reads CASSQIGLSYEQYF. In DNA, the CDR3 is TGTGCCAGCAGCCAAATCGGACTCTCCTACGAGCAGTACTTC. This sequence joins TRBV14 and TRBJ2-7, with D perhaps TRBD2 (5 bases). The CDR3 is 14 residues long. V lost 2 bases and J 0 bases, leaving 8 bases between the germline ends. Germline loops: CDR1 SGHDN, CDR2 FVKESK.

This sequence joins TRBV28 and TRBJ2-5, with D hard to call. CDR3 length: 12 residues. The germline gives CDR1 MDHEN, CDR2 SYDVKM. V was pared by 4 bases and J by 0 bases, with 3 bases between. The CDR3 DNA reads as TGTGCCAGCAGTTCGTACCAAGAGACCCAGTACTTC. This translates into CASSSYQETQYF.